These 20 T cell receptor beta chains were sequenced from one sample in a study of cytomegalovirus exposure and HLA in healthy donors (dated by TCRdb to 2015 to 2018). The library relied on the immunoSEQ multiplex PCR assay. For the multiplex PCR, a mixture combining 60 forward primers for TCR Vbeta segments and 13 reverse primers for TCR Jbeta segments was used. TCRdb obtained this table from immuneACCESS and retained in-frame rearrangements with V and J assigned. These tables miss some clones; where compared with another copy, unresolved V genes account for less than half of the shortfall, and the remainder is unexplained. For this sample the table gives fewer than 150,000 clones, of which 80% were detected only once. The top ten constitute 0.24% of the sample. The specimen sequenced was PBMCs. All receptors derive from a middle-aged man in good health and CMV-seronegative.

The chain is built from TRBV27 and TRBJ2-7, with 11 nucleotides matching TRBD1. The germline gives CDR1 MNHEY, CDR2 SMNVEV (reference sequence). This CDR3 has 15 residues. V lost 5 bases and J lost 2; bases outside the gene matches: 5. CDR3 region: CASSPTGQGAYEQYF. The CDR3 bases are TGTGCCAGCAGTCCTACGGGACAGGGGGCCTACGAGCAGTACTTC.

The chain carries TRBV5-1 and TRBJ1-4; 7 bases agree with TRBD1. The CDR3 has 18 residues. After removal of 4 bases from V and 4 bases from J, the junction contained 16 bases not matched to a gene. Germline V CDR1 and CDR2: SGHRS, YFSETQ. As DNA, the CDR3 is TGCGCCAGCAGCCTCCGGGACAGCTCCTCAATATTTAATGAAAAACTGTTTTTT. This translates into CASSLRDSSSIFNEKLFF.

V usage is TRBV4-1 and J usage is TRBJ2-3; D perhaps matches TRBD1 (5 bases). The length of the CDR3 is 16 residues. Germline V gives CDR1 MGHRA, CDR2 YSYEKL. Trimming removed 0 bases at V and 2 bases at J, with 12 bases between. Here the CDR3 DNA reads TGCGCCAGCAGCCAAGAGGGCAGGGAAGCCACAGATACGCAGTATTTT. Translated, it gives CASSQEGREATDTQYF.

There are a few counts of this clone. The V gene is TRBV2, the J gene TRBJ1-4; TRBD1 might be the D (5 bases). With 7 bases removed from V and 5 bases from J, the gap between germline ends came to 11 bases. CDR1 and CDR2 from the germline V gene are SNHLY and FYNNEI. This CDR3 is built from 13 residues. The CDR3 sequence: CASTRGLNEKLFF. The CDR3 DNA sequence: TGTGCCAGCACAAGGGGTTTGAATGAAAAACTGTTTTTT.

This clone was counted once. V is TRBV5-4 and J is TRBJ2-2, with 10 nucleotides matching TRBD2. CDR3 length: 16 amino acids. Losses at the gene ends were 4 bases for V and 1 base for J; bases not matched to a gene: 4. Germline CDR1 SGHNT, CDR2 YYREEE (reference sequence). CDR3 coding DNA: TGTGCCAGCAGCGCGGGACTAGCGCTGAACACCGGGGAGCTGTTTTTT. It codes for CASSAGLALNTGELFF. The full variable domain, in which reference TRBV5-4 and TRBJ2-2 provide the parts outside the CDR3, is ETGVTQSPTHLIKTRGQQVTLRCSSQSGHNTVSWYQQALGQGPQFIFQYYREEENGRGNFPPRFSGLQFPNYSSELNVNALELDDSALYLCASSAGLALNTGELFFGEGSRLTVL.

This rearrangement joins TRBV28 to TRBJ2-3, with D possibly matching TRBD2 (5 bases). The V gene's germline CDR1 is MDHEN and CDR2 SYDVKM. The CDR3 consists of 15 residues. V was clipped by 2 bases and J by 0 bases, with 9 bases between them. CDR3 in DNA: TGTGCCAGCAGTTTACTGAGCGGTAGCACAGATACGCAGTATTTT. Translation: CASSLLSGSTDTQYF. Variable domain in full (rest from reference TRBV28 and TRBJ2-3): DVKVTQSSRYLVKRTGEKVFLECVQDMDHENMFWYRQDPGLGLRLIYFSYDVKMKEKGDIPEGYSVSREKKERFSLILESASTNQTSMYLCASSLLSGSTDTQYFGPGTRLTVL.

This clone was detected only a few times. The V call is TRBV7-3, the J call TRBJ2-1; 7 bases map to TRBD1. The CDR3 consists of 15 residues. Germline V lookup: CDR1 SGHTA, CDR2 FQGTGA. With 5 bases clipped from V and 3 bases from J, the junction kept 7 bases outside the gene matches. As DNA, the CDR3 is TGTGCCAGCAGCGCAAGACAGGGCCACTACAATGAGCAGTTCTTC. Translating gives CASSARQGHYNEQFF.

CDR3 residues: CASSQGTGRAPQETQYF. The CDR3 nucleotides read TGCGCCAGCAGCCAAGGAACAGGGCGGGCTCCCCAAGAGACCCAGTACTTC. The V gene is TRBV4-3, the J gene TRBJ2-5; D is perhaps TRBD1 (6 bases). Germline CDR1 reads LGHNA; CDR2 reads YSLEER. Trimming removed 1 base from V and 1 base from J, with 16 bases in between. The CDR3 spans 17 residues.

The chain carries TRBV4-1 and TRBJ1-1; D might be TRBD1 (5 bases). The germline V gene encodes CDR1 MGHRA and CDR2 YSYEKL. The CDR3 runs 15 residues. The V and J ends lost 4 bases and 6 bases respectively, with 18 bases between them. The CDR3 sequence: CASSPKGPGNPEAFF. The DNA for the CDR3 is TGCGCCAGCAGCCCGAAGGGGCCTGGTAATCCTGAAGCTTTCTTT.

The CDR3 DNA reads as TGTGCCAGCAGCCAGGGGGGAGCGGGGGGCCCCGACACCGGGGAGCTGTTTTTT. The encoded protein is CASSQGGAGGPDTGELFF. The chain has TRBV4-2 and TRBJ2-2; 9 nucleotides agree with TRBD2. The CDR3 contains 18 residues. Looked up from germline, CDR1 is LGHNA and CDR2 is YNFKEQ. Trimming cost V 3 bases and J 3 bases; bases outside gene matches: 11.

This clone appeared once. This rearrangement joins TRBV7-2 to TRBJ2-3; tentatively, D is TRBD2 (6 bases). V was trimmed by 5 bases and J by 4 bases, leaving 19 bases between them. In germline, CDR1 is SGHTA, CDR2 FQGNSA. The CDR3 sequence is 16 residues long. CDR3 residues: CASSPALLGEADTQYF. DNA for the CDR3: TGTGCCAGCAGCCCCGCCCTATTGGGGGAGGCAGATACGCAGTATTTT.

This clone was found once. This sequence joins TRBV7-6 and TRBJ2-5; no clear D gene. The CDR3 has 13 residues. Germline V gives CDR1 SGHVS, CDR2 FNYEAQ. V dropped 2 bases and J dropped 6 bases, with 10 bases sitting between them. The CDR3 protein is CASSLPESKTQYF. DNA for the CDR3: TGTGCCAGCAGCTTACCTGAGTCGAAGACCCAGTACTTC.

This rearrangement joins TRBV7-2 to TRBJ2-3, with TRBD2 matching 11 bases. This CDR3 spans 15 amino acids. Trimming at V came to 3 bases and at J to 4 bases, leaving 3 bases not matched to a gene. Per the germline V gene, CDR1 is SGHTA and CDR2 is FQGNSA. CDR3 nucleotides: TGTGCCAGCAGCTTTCTTAGCGGGGGGGCAGATACGCAGTATTTT. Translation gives CASSFLSGGADTQYF.

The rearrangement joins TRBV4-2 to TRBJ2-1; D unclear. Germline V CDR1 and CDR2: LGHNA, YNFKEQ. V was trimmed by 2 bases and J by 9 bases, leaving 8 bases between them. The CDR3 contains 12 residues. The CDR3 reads CASSQPPGEQFF. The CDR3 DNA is TGTGCCAGCAGCCAACCCCCGGGTGAGCAGTTCTTC.

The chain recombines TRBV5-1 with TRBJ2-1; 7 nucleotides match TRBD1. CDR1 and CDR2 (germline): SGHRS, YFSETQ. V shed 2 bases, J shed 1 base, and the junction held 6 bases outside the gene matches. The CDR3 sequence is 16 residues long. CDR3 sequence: CASSFQGGQSYNEQFF. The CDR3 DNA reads TGCGCCAGCAGCTTCCAAGGGGGCCAATCCTACAATGAGCAGTTCTTC.

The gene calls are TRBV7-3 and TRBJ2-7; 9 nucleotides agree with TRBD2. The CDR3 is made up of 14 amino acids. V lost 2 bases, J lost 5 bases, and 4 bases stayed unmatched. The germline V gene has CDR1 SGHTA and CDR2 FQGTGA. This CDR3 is CASSLGGGAHEQYF. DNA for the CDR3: TGTGCCAGCAGCTTAGGCGGGGGGGCCCACGAGCAGTACTTC.

DNA of the CDR3: TGTGCCAGCGCAGGGTCTTGGTACCAAGAGACCCAGTACTTC. It specifies CASAGSWYQETQYF. The J gene is TRBJ2-5, the V gene TRBV19; D is perhaps TRBD1 (5 bases). CDR1 LNHDA and CDR2 SQIVND come from the germline V gene (reference sequence). The CDR3 has 14 amino acids. The V gene lost 9 bases and the J gene lost 0 bases, with 14 bases spanning the gap.

The CDR3 here is CASSSLTSGGIDEQFF. Here the CDR3 DNA reads TGTGCCAGCAGCTCCTTGACTAGCGGGGGGATTGATGAGCAGTTCTTC. The genes are TRBV5-4 and TRBJ2-1; 13 nucleotides align to TRBD2. Trimming at V came to 3 bases and at J to 8 bases, leaving 8 bases not matched to a gene. Germline V gives CDR1 SGHNT, CDR2 YYREEE (reference sequence). The CDR3 contains 16 residues.

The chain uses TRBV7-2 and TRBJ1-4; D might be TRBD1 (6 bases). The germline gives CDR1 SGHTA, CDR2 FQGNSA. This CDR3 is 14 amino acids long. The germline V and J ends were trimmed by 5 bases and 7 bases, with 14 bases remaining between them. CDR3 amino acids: CASSAAGASEKLFF. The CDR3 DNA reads TGTGCCAGCAGCGCCGCAGGGGCGAGTGAAAAACTGTTTTTT. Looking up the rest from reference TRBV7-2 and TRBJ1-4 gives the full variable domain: GAGVSQSPSNKVTEKGKDVELRCDPISGHTALYWYRQSLGQGLEFLIYFQGNSAPDKSGLPSDRFSAERTGGSVSTLTIQRTQQEDSAVYLCASSAAGASEKLFFGSGTQLSVL.

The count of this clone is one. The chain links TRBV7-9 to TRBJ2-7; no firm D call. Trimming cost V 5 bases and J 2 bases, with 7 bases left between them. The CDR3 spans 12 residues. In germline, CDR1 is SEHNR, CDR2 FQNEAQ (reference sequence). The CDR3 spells CASSPPAYEQYF. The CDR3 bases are TGTGCCAGCAGCCCTCCGGCCTACGAGCAGTACTTC.